Following are 27 T cell receptor beta chains from one sample sequenced in a study of blood T cells in healthy people across ages. Sample-barcoded 5' priming and a J-beta primer mix drove a second PCR of roughly 6 to 12 cycles. TCRdb ran MiXCR on the 5' RACE reads and lists one entry per CDR3 protein. The data hold about 380,000 distinct CDR3 sequences, with over 45% observed a single time. The sequencing input was blood. The receptors come from a man aged 55 to 69 in good health.

The genes are TRBV7-2 and TRBJ2-4, with a weak D call TRBD1 (7 bases). The end of the DNA fits TRBJ2-7 better, so the J call may be wrong. The CDR3 has 19 amino acids. Germline V lookup: CDR1 SGHTA, CDR2 FQGNSA. CDR3 region: CASSPRAGGKGRFQNEQYF. As DNA, the CDR3 is TGTGCCAGCAGCCCGAGGGCAGGGGGGAAGGGGCGGTTTCAGAACGAGCAGTACTTC.

This clonotype was seen repeatedly, ten times or more. The chain employs TRBV29-1 and TRBJ2-3; D may be TRBD2 (7 bases). CDR1 is SQVTM, CDR2 ANQGSEA, per germline. The V end was cut by 1 base, the J end by 5 bases, with 16 bases between. The CDR3 length is 15 residues. This CDR3 reads CSVEARGGDGDTQYF. CDR3 coding DNA: TGCAGCGTTGAAGCCAGGGGAGGGGATGGAGATACGCAGTATTTT.

This rearrangement joins TRBV4-2 to TRBJ2-2; D tentatively reads TRBD1 or TRBD2 (6 bases each). Trimming shortened V by 4 bases and J by 3 bases, and 18 bases separated the two germline ends. Germline loops: CDR1 LGHNA, CDR2 YNFKEQ. This CDR3 region has 17 residues. In nucleotides, the CDR3 is TGTGCCAGCAGCCGGAACGGGGGCCCGGGGTACACCGGGGAGCTGTTTTTT. This sequence encodes CASSRNGGPGYTGELFF.

The J gene is TRBJ2-3, the V gene TRBV9; TRBD2 matches 9 bases. Germline values: CDR1 SGDLS, CDR2 YYNGEE. CDR3 length: 17 residues. The V and J ends lost 0 bases and 2 bases, in that order; junction bases with no gene match: 7. The CDR3 protein is CASSVGLADRLTDTQYF. The CDR3 coding sequence is TGTGCCAGCAGCGTAGGACTAGCGGACCGCCTCACAGATACGCAGTATTTT. Supplemented by reference TRBV9 and TRBJ2-3, the full variable domain reads DSGVTQTPKHLITATGQRVTLRCSPRSGDLSVYWYQQSLDQGLQFLIQYYNGEERAKGNILERFSAQQFPDLHSELNLSSLELGDSALYFCASSVGLADRLTDTQYFGPGTRLTVL.

The genes are TRBV5-1 and TRBJ2-3; 12 bases agree with TRBD2. J gave up 6 bases and V 4 bases, and 3 bases lay outside the gene matches. This CDR3 has 14 amino acids. Per the germline V gene, CDR1 is SGHRS and CDR2 is YFSETQ. CDR3 DNA: TGCGCCAGCAGCGCGGGACTAGCGGGTGATACGCAGTATTTT. Translating it yields CASSAGLAGDTQYF.

The rearrangement links TRBV7-9 to TRBJ2-5, with unresolved D. Germline V CDR1 and CDR2: SEHNR, FQNEAQ (reference sequence). V was pared by 2 bases and J by 5 bases, with 9 bases between. The CDR3 totals 13 residues. CDR3 bases: TGTGCCAGCAGCTTAATAGTCGAGGAGACCCAGTACTTC. Translated, it gives CASSLIVEETQYF.

This clonotype was detected only a few times. The chain joins TRBV5-1 to TRBJ2-5, with D possibly matching TRBD2 (5 bases). This CDR3 is built from 13 residues. The V end was cut by 2 bases, the J end by 3 bases, with 8 bases between. The germline V gene encodes CDR1 SGHRS and CDR2 YFSETQ. CDR3 amino acids: CASSFNGEETQYF. The CDR3 region has the DNA TGCGCCAGCAGCTTTAACGGGGAAGAGACCCAGTACTTC.

This clonotype appeared a few times. V usage is TRBV20-1 and J usage is TRBJ2-1, with 9 nucleotides matching TRBD2. The germline V gene encodes CDR1 DFQATT and CDR2 SNEGSKA (reference sequence). The CDR3 has 15 amino acids. V lost 5 bases, J lost 3 bases, and 8 bases stayed unmatched. The CDR3 nucleotides read TGCAGTGCTGAGACTAGCGGAGTCGGCTACAATGAGCAGTTCTTC. Amino acids: CSAETSGVGYNEQFF.

This clonotype came up once. The V gene is TRBV18, the J gene TRBJ2-5, with D possibly TRBD2 on 5 matching bases. Germline V gene lookup returns CDR1 KGHSH and CDR2 LQKENI. This CDR3 is built from 11 residues. Trimming shortened V by 1 base and J by 11 bases, and 8 bases separated the two germline ends. CDR3 sequence reads: CASSPQEEQYF. The CDR3 bases are TGTGCCAGCTCACCACAGGAGGAGCAGTACTTC.

The V gene is TRBV11-2, the J gene TRBJ1-1; a weak D match, TRBD1 (6 bases). The V and J ends lost 5 bases and 1 base respectively, with 11 bases between them. The germline gives CDR1 SGHAT, CDR2 FQNNGV. The CDR3 has 14 residues. This CDR3 is CASSIRTANTEAFF. DNA of the CDR3: TGTGCCAGCAGCATAAGGACAGCGAACACTGAAGCTTTCTTT.

V is TRBV11-2 and J is TRBJ2-4, with TRBD1 identical over 11 bases. Germline assignment: CDR1 SGHAT and CDR2 FQNNGV. With V trimmed by 3 bases and J by 9 bases, 7 bases remained unmatched. The CDR3 runs 15 residues. The CDR3 loop reads CASSFPGTGGVIQYF. DNA of the CDR3: TGTGCCAGCAGCTTTCCCGGGACAGGGGGAGTCATTCAGTACTTC.

J is TRBJ2-1 and V is TRBV12-3 or TRBV12-4, with a weak D call TRBD2 (6 bases). The CDR3 runs 13 residues. The V end lost 3 bases, the J end lost 13 bases, and 16 bases lay between the germline ends. The CDR3 DNA is TGTGCCAGCAGTTTCCGAGGAGGGGAGACCCAGTTCTTC. Protein: CASSFRGGETQFF.

The sample holds a few counts of this clonotype. A much more abundant neighbour one base away suggests this may be a read error. DNA of the CDR3: TGTGCCAGCAGCCCCGCAAGCTCCTACAATGAGCAGTTCTTC. Translated: CASSPASSYNEQFF. The chain combines TRBV7-2 with TRBJ2-1; D is uncertain. Germline loops: CDR1 SGHTA, CDR2 FQGNSA. Trimming removed 5 bases at V and 0 bases at J, with 8 bases between. The CDR3 loop spans 14 amino acids. The full variable domain, with the rest looked up from reference TRBV7-2 and TRBJ2-1, is GAGVSQSPSNKVTEKGKDVELRCDPISGHTALYWYRQSLGQGLEFLIYFQGNSAPDKSGLPSDRFSAERTGGSVSTLTIQRTQQEDSAVYLCASSPASSYNEQFFGPGTRLTVL.

The chain couples TRBV3-1 to TRBJ2-1, with 10 bases lining up with TRBD2. Germline V CDR1 and CDR2: LGHDT, YNNKEL (reference sequence). The CDR3 runs 17 residues. The V segment lost 0 bases and the J segment 6 bases; nucleotides outside the gene matches: 8. The DNA of the CDR3 is TGTGCCAGCAGCCAAGACCATACTAGCGGGACCGTCAATGAGCAGTTCTTC. Protein: CASSQDHTSGTVNEQFF.

This clonotype appeared a few times. The chain links TRBV20-1 to TRBJ1-2; TRBD1 matches at 10 bases. With V trimmed by 0 bases and J by 3 bases, 4 bases remained unmatched. The germline CDR1 and CDR2 sequences are DFQATT and SNEGSKA (reference sequence). The CDR3 contains 15 residues. CDR3 protein: CSAREPGQGYYGYTF. In nucleotides, the CDR3 is TGCAGTGCTAGAGAACCGGGACAGGGGTACTATGGCTACACCTTC.

This clonotype has a single count. V gene TRBV4-1 combines with J gene TRBJ2-4; D is tentatively TRBD1 or TRBD2 (5 bases each). Germline loops: CDR1 MGHRA, CDR2 YSYEKL. Trimming pared 5 bases from V and 11 bases from J, leaving 25 bases between. CDR3 length: 16 amino acids. In DNA, the CDR3 is TGCGCCAGCAGCTCGATAGACGGGACCGAGCGTTGGGTTCAGTACTTC. It encodes CASSSIDGTERWVQYF.

In its sample, this clonotype was seen many times. The gene calls are TRBV7-2 and TRBJ1-6; D may be TRBD1 (6 bases). There are 15 residues in the CDR3. The V end lost 5 bases, the J end lost 9 bases, and 17 bases lay between the germline ends. Germline-derived CDR1 and CDR2 are SGHTA and FQGNSA. CDR3 in DNA: TGTGCCAGCAGCCCTCAGGGGACGGTGGGTTCACCCCTCCACTTT. This encodes CASSPQGTVGSPLHF.

The V gene is TRBV20-1, the J gene TRBJ1-6; a weak D match, TRBD1 (6 bases). Deletions cut 6 bases from V and 0 bases from J, with 18 bases between. The CDR3 extends over 17 amino acids. Germline V CDR1 and CDR2: DFQATT, SNEGSKA (reference sequence). For the CDR3, the DNA is TGCAGTGCCCCGCCGGGACAATTATTCTCCTATAATTCACCCCTCCACTTT. Amino acids: CSAPPGQLFSYNSPLHF.

This clonotype has ten or more counts. The chain has TRBV5-6 and TRBJ2-3; tentatively, D is TRBD2 (5 bases). V lost 0 bases and J 2 bases, leaving 10 bases between the germline ends. The germline V gene encodes CDR1 SGHDT and CDR2 YYEEEE. The CDR3 has 15 residues. The CDR3 coding sequence is TGTGCCAGCAGCTTGGCCGGGATCGACACAGATACGCAGTATTTT. Protein: CASSLAGIDTDTQYF.

This clonotype was found a few times. The rearrangement joins TRBV28 to TRBJ2-4; 14 nucleotides match TRBD2. Per the germline V gene, CDR1 is MDHEN and CDR2 is SYDVKM. V lost 6 bases, J lost 1 base, and 17 bases stayed unmatched. The CDR3 is 21 amino acids. The CDR3 sequence is CASSFFYGLAGGSWAKNIQYF. The CDR3 DNA reads TGTGCCAGCAGCTTCTTTTATGGACTAGCGGGAGGATCTTGGGCCAAAAACATTCAGTACTTC.

V is TRBV4-3 and J is TRBJ2-7, with D tentatively TRBD1 (6 bases). The CDR3 sequence is 17 residues long. With 0 bases removed from V and 3 bases from J, the gap between germline ends came to 18 bases. CDR1 is LGHNA, CDR2 YSLEER, per germline. Here the CDR3 reads CASSQDLRQGTLYEQYF. In nucleotides, the CDR3 is TGCGCCAGCAGCCAAGATTTGAGGCAGGGGACCCTCTACGAGCAGTACTTC.

The chain links TRBV2 to TRBJ2-7; possible D gene TRBD1, 5 bases. CDR1 is SNHLY, CDR2 FYNNEI, per germline. This CDR3 has 14 amino acids. V was trimmed by 0 bases and J by 3 bases, leaving 9 bases between them. The CDR3 protein is CASSEAVRGYEQYF. In DNA form, the CDR3 reads TGTGCCAGCAGTGAAGCCGTAAGGGGCTACGAGCAGTACTTC.

The rearrangement links TRBV12-3 or TRBV12-4 to TRBJ2-3; 7 bases are shared with TRBD2. The CDR3 sequence is 15 residues long. The V segment lost 5 bases and the J segment 6 bases; nucleotides outside the gene matches: 11. The CDR3 DNA reads TGTGCCAGCAGTCCCCCTGGCGGGAGATGGGATACGCAGTATTTT. This gives the protein CASSPPGGRWDTQYF.

The chain links TRBV4-1 to TRBJ2-6; no reliable D call. CDR3 size: 18 residues. V was clipped by 3 bases and J by 0 bases, with 15 bases between them. CDR1 is MGHRA and CDR2 is YSYEKL in the germline V gene. CDR3: CASSQVYSPSSGANVLTF. CDR3 coding DNA: TGCGCCAGCAGCCAGGTATACAGCCCTAGCTCTGGGGCCAACGTCCTGACTTTC.

Note on this clonotype: Being one base from a much bigger clone, this may be a read error. The J gene is TRBJ2-5, the V gene TRBV28; 7 nucleotides agree with TRBD2. The J call is in doubt because the DNA end fits TRBJ2-7 better. The CDR3 runs to 13 residues. Germline V gives CDR1 MDHEN, CDR2 SYDVKM. The CDR3 DNA reads as TGTGCCAGCAGAGGGGAGGGGCGGTCCGAGCAGTACTTC. Residues: CASRGEGRSEQYF.

The genes are TRBV20-1 and TRBJ2-5; D might be TRBD2 (6 bases). Trimming pared 5 bases from V and 11 bases from J, leaving 27 bases between. Germline loops: CDR1 DFQATT, CDR2 SNEGSKA (reference sequence). The CDR3 sequence is 15 residues long. Here the CDR3 reads CSAYRPGLGGNEQYF. The CDR3 DNA follows: TGCAGTGCTTACCGCCCCGGGCTCGGGGGAAATGAGCAGTACTTC.

Only a few counts were recorded for this clonotype. The chain employs TRBV29-1 and TRBJ2-4; unclear D gene. The J call may not be correct, given that the DNA end is closer to TRBJ2-5. The CDR3 has 10 amino acids. Germline V lookup: CDR1 SQVTM, CDR2 ANQGSEA. The CDR3: CSVEVETQYF. CDR3 DNA: TGCAGCGTTGAAGTGGAGACCCAGTACTTC.